These 21 T cell receptor beta chains were sequenced from one sample in a study of OX40 agonist ivuxolimab in advanced cancers. The method was immunoSEQ multiplex PCR; TCRdb's version includes in-frame clones alone and lacks a portion of them. The repertoire consists of tens of thousands of clones, with 89% occurring once and the leading ten covering less than 0.2%. The specimen comprised CD4+ or CD8+ T cells sorted from blood, sampled in a trial of the OX40 agonist ivuxolimab. These receptors were obtained from an adult with an advanced solid tumor such as melanoma, head and neck, liver or kidney cancer.

The CDR3 is CAWSRQGPGELFF. The CDR3 nucleotides are TGTGCCTGGAGTCGACAGGGTCCCGGGGAGCTGTTTTTT. The rearrangement uses TRBV30 and TRBJ2-2; TRBD1 matches 7 bases. The CDR3 totals 13 residues. The germline gives CDR1 GTSNPN, CDR2 SVGIG (reference sequence). V lost 2 bases, J lost 6 bases, and 3 bases stayed unmatched.

The rearrangement joins TRBV18 to TRBJ2-2; TRBD2 matches 12 bases. CDR1 is KGHSH and CDR2 is LQKENI in the germline V gene. Unmatched junction bases numbered 3, after V lost 6 bases and J lost 4 bases. The CDR3 covers 15 residues. The CDR3 loop is CASSPGLAGTGELFF. DNA for the CDR3: TGTGCCAGCTCGCCGGGACTAGCGGGCACCGGGGAGCTGTTTTTT.

The chain couples TRBV9 to TRBJ2-5, with D unclear. Looked up from germline, CDR1 is SGDLS and CDR2 is YYNGEE. Deletions cut 5 bases from V and 2 bases from J, with 16 bases between. There are 15 residues in the CDR3. CDR3 protein: CASSASDWGQETQYF. Here the CDR3 DNA reads TGTGCCAGCAGTGCCTCTGACTGGGGACAAGAGACCCAGTACTTC.

The chain recombines TRBV9 with TRBJ1-4; unclear D gene. The CDR3 has 13 amino acids. Germline V gene data show CDR1 as SGDLS and CDR2 as YYNGEE. V was shortened by 2 bases and J by 0 bases, with 2 bases between the two germline ends. DNA for the CDR3: TGTGCCAGCAGCGTGTCAACTAATGAAAAACTGTTTTTT. Residues: CASSVSTNEKLFF. Full variable domain (outside the CDR3, taken from reference TRBV9 and TRBJ1-4): DSGVTQTPKHLITATGQRVTLRCSPRSGDLSVYWYQQSLDQGLQFLIQYYNGEERAKGNILERFSAQQFPDLHSELNLSSLELGDSALYFCASSVSTNEKLFFGSGTQLSVL.

The rearrangement uses TRBV7-2 and TRBJ2-3; no clear D gene. The ends were cut back, 0 bases at V and 5 bases at J, with 12 bases in the middle. Germline V gene data show CDR1 as SGHTA and CDR2 as FQGNSA. The CDR3 runs 15 residues. The CDR3 here is CASSLAPAMRDTQYF. CDR3 in DNA: TGTGCCAGCAGCTTAGCCCCAGCGATGAGAGATACGCAGTATTTT.

The gene calls are TRBV4-2 and TRBJ1-3; possibly TRBD1 for D (6 bases). This CDR3 has 18 amino acids. Trimming pared 3 bases from V and 0 bases from J, leaving 18 bases between. Germline CDR1 reads LGHNA; CDR2 reads YNFKEQ. The chain's CDR3 is CASSQDFYRAASGNTIYF. The CDR3, as DNA: TGTGCCAGCAGCCAGGACTTCTACAGGGCCGCCTCTGGAAACACCATATATTTT.

This sequence joins TRBV5-5 and TRBJ1-4; D might be TRBD1 (5 bases). Germline CDR1 is SGHKS and CDR2 is YYEKEE (reference sequence). V was clipped by 4 bases and J by 3 bases, with 13 bases between them. This CDR3 contains 15 residues. CDR3 in amino acids: CASSLLGGANEKLFF. DNA of the CDR3: TGTGCCAGCAGCCTGCTCGGGGGGGCTAATGAAAAACTGTTTTTT.

The CDR3 nucleotides are TGCGCCAGCAGCTTGGCCCGGACTTACCCGAACACCGGGGAGCTGTTTTTT. It yields the protein CASSLARTYPNTGELFF. This chain connects TRBV5-1 to TRBJ2-2, with a possible D match to TRBD2 (5 bases). The V gene lost 0 bases and the J gene lost 0 bases, with 12 bases spanning the gap. The germline V gene encodes CDR1 SGHRS and CDR2 YFSETQ. The CDR3 runs to 17 residues.

The chain uses TRBV14 and TRBJ2-3; TRBD1 aligns across 11 bases. J gave up 13 bases and V 4 bases, and 16 bases lay outside the gene matches. Germline CDR1 is SGHDN and CDR2 is FVKESK. The length of the CDR3 is 16 residues. The CDR3 reads CASSPPGTGGTSLEYF. In DNA form, the CDR3 reads TGTGCCAGCAGCCCTCCCGGGACAGGGGGTACTTCCCTAGAGTATTTT.

In this sample, this clone turned up a few times. The chain uses TRBV6-1 and TRBJ1-5, with D possibly matching TRBD1 (6 bases). CDR3 length: 14 amino acids. Germline CDR1 is MNHNS and CDR2 is SASEGT. V was shortened by 6 bases and J by 5 bases, with 14 bases between the two germline ends. The CDR3 loop is CASSARGGDQPQHF. The CDR3 bases are TGTGCCAGCAGCGCCAGGGGCGGGGATCAGCCCCAGCATTTT.

The chain is built from TRBV5-1 and TRBJ2-3; 8 bases line up with TRBD2. From germline, CDR1 is SGHRS and CDR2 YFSETQ. The V gene end was trimmed by 2 bases and the J gene end by 0 bases; junction bases not matched to a gene: 5. The CDR3 length is 16 residues. CDR3 residues: CASSFGLASSTDTQYF. In DNA form, the CDR3 reads TGCGCCAGCAGCTTCGGACTAGCTTCTAGCACAGATACGCAGTATTTT. Together with reference TRBV5-1 and TRBJ2-3, the CDR3 gives the full variable domain: KAGVTQTPRYLIKTRGQQVTLSCSPISGHRSVSWYQQTPGQGLQFLFEYFSETQRNKGNFPGRFSGRQFSNSRSEMNVSTLELGDSALYLCASSFGLASSTDTQYFGPGTRLTVL.

The chain couples TRBV9 to TRBJ2-1; D remains unclear. There are 17 residues in the CDR3. Trimming pared 4 bases from V and 6 bases from J, leaving 23 bases between. Per germline, CDR1 SGDLS and CDR2 YYNGEE. CDR3 loop: CASSPRTPAGGGNEQFF. CDR3 coding DNA: TGTGCCAGCAGCCCCAGAACCCCCGCCGGTGGTGGCAATGAGCAGTTCTTC.

This chain uses TRBV2 with TRBJ2-2; TRBD1 is a possible D gene (6 bases). Germline V gene lookup returns CDR1 SNHLY and CDR2 FYNNEI. The CDR3 covers 14 residues. Trimming left V 7 bases short and J 7 bases short, with 16 bases between. Written as DNA, the CDR3 is TGTGCCAGCACTAACAGGGTTGATGGCGGGGAGCTGTTTTTT. Translating gives CASTNRVDGGELFF.

V and J are TRBV7-2 and TRBJ2-2, with D possibly TRBD2 on 6 matching bases. Germline lookup yields CDR1 SGHTA and CDR2 FQGNSA. The CDR3 extends over 15 amino acids. Trimming stripped 5 bases from V and 5 bases from J, with 15 bases between. The CDR3 is CASSPTFSGTGELFF. The CDR3 DNA reads as TGTGCCAGCAGCCCTACCTTTAGCGGTACCGGGGAGCTGTTTTTT.

In this sample, this clone turned up once. This chain connects TRBV27 to TRBJ2-5, with D unresolved. There are 13 residues in the CDR3. From germline, CDR1 is MNHEY and CDR2 SMNVEV (reference sequence). V gave up 2 bases and J gave up 3 bases, with 7 bases separating them. The CDR3 sequence: CASSLVGEETQYF. In DNA, the CDR3 is TGTGCCAGCAGTTTAGTTGGGGAAGAGACCCAGTACTTC.

The CDR3 region has the DNA TGTGCCATCAGTGAGTCGTGGGGCAGGGGAGGTCAGCCCCAGCATTTT. Translation: CAISESWGRGGQPQHF. The V call is TRBV10-3, the J call TRBJ1-5, with a weak D call TRBD1 (6 bases). Germline V gene lookup returns CDR1 ENHRY and CDR2 SYGVKD. Trimming removed 0 bases at V and 6 bases at J, with 15 bases between. This CDR3 comprises 16 residues.

This chain uses TRBV19 with TRBJ2-5, with D perhaps TRBD1 (5 bases). The ends were cut back, 7 bases at V and 6 bases at J, with 15 bases in the middle. The CDR3 sequence is 13 residues long. Germline V gene data show CDR1 as LNHDA and CDR2 as SQIVND (reference sequence). The CDR3 loop is CASKQQGLQTQYF. The CDR3 coding sequence is TGTGCCAGTAAGCAGCAGGGCTTGCAGACCCAGTACTTC.

This sequence joins TRBV5-1 and TRBJ2-2; D is uncertain. The germline V gene encodes CDR1 SGHRS and CDR2 YFSETQ. Trimming left V 0 bases short and J 7 bases short, with 16 bases between. CDR3 size: 16 residues. This chain's CDR3 is CASSLENYGLSGELFF. CDR3 in DNA: TGCGCCAGCAGCTTGGAGAATTACGGTTTAAGCGGGGAGCTGTTTTTT.

The chain links TRBV5-1 to TRBJ1-1, with D uncertain. Germline V CDR1 and CDR2: SGHRS, YFSETQ. V lost 7 bases to trimming and J lost 1 base, with 17 bases between them. The CDR3 is 15 amino acids. The CDR3 region is CASRRLGTKNTEAFF. CDR3 sequence (DNA): TGCGCCAGCCGAAGATTGGGAACAAAGAACACTGAAGCTTTCTTT.

The genes are TRBV7-2 and TRBJ1-2; D is unresolved. The V gene lost 2 bases and the J gene lost 7 bases, with 8 bases spanning the gap. The CDR3 runs 12 residues. Germline V gives CDR1 SGHTA, CDR2 FQGNSA. CDR3 in amino acids: CASSLRWGGYTF. For the CDR3, the DNA is TGTGCCAGCAGCTTACGGTGGGGTGGCTACACCTTC.

This chain joins TRBV11-2 and TRBJ2-5; possibly TRBD2 for D (5 bases). The germline gives CDR1 SGHAT, CDR2 FQNNGV. This CDR3 has 13 amino acids. The V and J ends lost 5 bases and 1 base respectively, with 8 bases between them. Here the CDR3 DNA reads TGTGCCAGCAGCCACGGGGTCCAAGAGACCCAGTACTTC. Amino acids: CASSHGVQETQYF.